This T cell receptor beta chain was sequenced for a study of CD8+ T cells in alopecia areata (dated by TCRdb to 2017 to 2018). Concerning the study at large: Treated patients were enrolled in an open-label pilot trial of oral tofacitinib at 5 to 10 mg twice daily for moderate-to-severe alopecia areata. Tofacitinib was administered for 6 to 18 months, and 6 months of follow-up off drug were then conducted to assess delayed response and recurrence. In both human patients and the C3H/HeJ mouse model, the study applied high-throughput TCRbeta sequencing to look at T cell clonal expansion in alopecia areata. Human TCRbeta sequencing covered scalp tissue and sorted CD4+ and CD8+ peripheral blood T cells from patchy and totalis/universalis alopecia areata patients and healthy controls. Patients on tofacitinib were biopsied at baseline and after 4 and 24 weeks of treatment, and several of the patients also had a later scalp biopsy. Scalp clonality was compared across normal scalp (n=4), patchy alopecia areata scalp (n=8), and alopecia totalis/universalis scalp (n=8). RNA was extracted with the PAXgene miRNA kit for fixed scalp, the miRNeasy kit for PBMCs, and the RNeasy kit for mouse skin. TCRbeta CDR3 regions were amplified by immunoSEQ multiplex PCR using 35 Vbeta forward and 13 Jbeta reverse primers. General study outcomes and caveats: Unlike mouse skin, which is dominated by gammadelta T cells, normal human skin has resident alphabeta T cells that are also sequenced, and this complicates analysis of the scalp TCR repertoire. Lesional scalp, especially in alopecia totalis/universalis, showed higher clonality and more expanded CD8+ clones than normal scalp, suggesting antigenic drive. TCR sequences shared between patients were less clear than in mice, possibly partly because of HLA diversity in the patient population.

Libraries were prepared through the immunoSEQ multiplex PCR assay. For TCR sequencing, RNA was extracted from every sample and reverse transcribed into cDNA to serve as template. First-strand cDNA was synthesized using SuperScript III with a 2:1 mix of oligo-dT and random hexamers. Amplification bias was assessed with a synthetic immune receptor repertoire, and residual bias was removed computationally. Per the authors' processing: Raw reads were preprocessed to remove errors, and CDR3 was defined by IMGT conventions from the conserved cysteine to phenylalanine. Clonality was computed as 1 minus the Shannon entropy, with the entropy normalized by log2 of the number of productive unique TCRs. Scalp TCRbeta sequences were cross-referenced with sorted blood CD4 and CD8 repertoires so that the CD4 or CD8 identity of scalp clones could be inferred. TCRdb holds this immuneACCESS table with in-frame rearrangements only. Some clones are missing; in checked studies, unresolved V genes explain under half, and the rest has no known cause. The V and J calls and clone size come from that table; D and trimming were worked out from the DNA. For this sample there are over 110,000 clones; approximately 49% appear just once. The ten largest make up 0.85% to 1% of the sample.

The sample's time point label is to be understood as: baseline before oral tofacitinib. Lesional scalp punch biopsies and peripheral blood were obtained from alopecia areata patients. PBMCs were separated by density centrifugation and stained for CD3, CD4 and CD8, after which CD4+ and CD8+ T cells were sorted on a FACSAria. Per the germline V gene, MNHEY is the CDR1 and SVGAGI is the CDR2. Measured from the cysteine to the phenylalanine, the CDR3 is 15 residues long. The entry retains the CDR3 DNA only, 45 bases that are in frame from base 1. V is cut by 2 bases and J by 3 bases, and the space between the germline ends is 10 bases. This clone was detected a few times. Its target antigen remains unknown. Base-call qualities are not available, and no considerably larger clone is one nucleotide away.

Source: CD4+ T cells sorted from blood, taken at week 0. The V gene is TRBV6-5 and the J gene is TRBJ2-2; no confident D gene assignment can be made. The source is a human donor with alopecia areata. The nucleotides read TGTGCCAGCAGTTACGTCCAGCACGACACCGGGGAGCTGTTTTTT. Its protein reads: CASSYVQHDTGELFF.